Listed here are 21 T cell receptor beta chains from one sample, sequenced in a study of blood T cells in healthy people across ages. A second PCR, run for about 7 to 11 cycles, used a sample-barcoded 5' primer plus a J-beta primer mix. From the 5' RACE reads, TCRdb called clonotypes with MiXCR, one entry per CDR3 protein. The sample includes 850,000 to 1,000,000 distinct CDR3 sequences, about 48% of them seen just once. Sequenced material: blood. The receptor set was obtained from a man aged 25-40 years in good health.

This chain joins TRBV20-1 and TRBJ1-2; the match to TRBD1 covers 8 bases. Germline V lookup: CDR1 DFQATT, CDR2 SNEGSKA (reference sequence). The junction had 5 bases not matched to a gene; V was cut back by 5 bases and J by 3 bases. The CDR3 length is 13 residues. In nucleotides, the CDR3 is TGCAGTGCTCCAAAGACAGGGGACTATGGCTACACCTTC. Translation gives CSAPKTGDYGYTF.

The chain is built from TRBV6-7 and TRBJ2-5, with 8 bases identical to TRBD2. TRBV6-7 is reported as an ORF; its role is uncertain. With 11 bases clipped from V and 1 base from J, the junction kept 6 bases outside the gene matches. This CDR3 is built from 13 residues. The CDR3 bases are TGTGCCTGTAGCGGGGAACCCCAAGAGACCCAGTACTTC. Translation gives CACSGEPQETQYF.

The chain links TRBV2 to TRBJ1-5, with 7 bases fitting TRBD1. The length of the CDR3 is 14 residues. Trimming cost V 7 bases and J 2 bases; bases outside gene matches: 5. The germline V gene encodes CDR1 SNHLY and CDR2 FYNNEI. CDR3: CASNRGYGNQPQHF. CDR3 bases: TGTGCCAGCAACAGGGGCTACGGCAATCAGCCCCAGCATTTT.

The count of this clonotype is one. V usage is TRBV14 and J usage is TRBJ2-3; 15 bases map to TRBD2. The CDR3 spans 16 residues. CDR1 SGHDN and CDR2 FVKESK come from the germline V gene. V was pared by 4 bases and J by 7 bases, with 6 bases of the junction left unmatched. CDR3 residues: CASSPGLAGGRNTQYF. The CDR3 DNA is TGTGCCAGCAGCCCGGGACTAGCGGGGGGAAGGAATACGCAGTATTTT.

The CDR3 DNA follows: TGTGCCAGCAGCCAAGAAGCCAGCGGCAGCAATCAGCCCCAGCATTTT. Its translation is CASSQEASGSNQPQHF. The chain links TRBV4-2 to TRBJ1-5; unclear D gene. The CDR3 loop spans 16 amino acids. Germline values: CDR1 LGHNA, CDR2 YNFKEQ. Between the trimmed V and J ends, which lost 0 bases and 1 base, there was a span of 10 bases.

This clonotype turned up a few times. This may come from a read error, since a much larger clone is one base off. The chain joins TRBV3-1 to TRBJ2-7; possible D gene TRBD2, 6 bases. Germline V CDR1 and CDR2: LGHDT, YNNKEL (reference sequence). The CDR3 loop spans 12 amino acids. CDR3 region: CANSRTNYEQYF. In DNA form, the CDR3 reads TGTGCCAACAGCAGGACTAACTACGAGCAGTACTTC.

The chain combines TRBV27 with TRBJ2-1; D ambiguous. The CDR3 has 13 amino acids. Germline V gene lookup returns CDR1 MNHEY and CDR2 SMNVEV (reference sequence). V lost 5 bases and J lost 8, with 13 bases in between. CDR3 amino acids: CASSLTRLDEQFF. The CDR3 DNA follows: TGTGCCAGCAGTCTAACTCGGCTCGATGAGCAGTTCTTC.

This clonotype was found a few times. The rearrangement joins TRBV9 to TRBJ2-2, with D maybe TRBD2 (6 bases). The V and J ends lost 0 bases and 7 bases respectively, with 10 bases between them. The V gene's germline CDR1 is SGDLS and CDR2 YYNGEE. The CDR3 is 14 residues long. The CDR3 here is CASSVGETSGELFF. Here the CDR3 DNA reads TGTGCCAGCAGCGTAGGGGAGACTAGCGGGGAGCTGTTTTTT.

The sample holds many counts of this clonotype. This chain joins TRBV29-1 and TRBJ2-5; D gene ambiguous. Trimming shortened V by 6 bases and J by 4 bases, and 15 bases separated the two germline ends. CDR3 size: 13 residues. The germline V gene encodes CDR1 SQVTM and CDR2 ANQGSEA. CDR3 protein: CSVEDGPLETQYF. In nucleotides, the CDR3 is TGCAGCGTAGAGGACGGACCACTAGAGACCCAGTACTTC. Combining the CDR3 with reference TRBV29-1 and TRBJ2-5 gives the whole variable domain SAVISQKPSRDICQRGTSLTIQCQVDSQVTMMFWYRQQPGQSLTLIATANQGSEATYESGFVIDKFPISRPNLTFSTLTVSNMSPEDSSIYLCSVEDGPLETQYFGPGTRLLVL.

V usage is TRBV7-2 and J usage is TRBJ1-2; D is perhaps TRBD1 (6 bases). V lost 7 bases and J lost 8, with 17 bases in between. The length of the CDR3 is 13 residues. CDR1 is SGHTA and CDR2 is FQGNSA in the germline V gene. The CDR3 region has the DNA TGTGCCAGCACCGAATCGGGGGGCCAGGGCTACACCTTC. Translation: CASTESGGQGYTF.

This clonotype was picked up a small number of times. J is TRBJ2-7 and V is TRBV4-1, with D unresolved. The germline gives CDR1 MGHRA, CDR2 YSYEKL. The CDR3 consists of 14 residues. Trimming removed 1 base at V and 1 base at J, with 8 bases between. CDR3: CASSQGPRSYEQYF. The DNA of the CDR3 is TGCGCCAGCAGCCAAGGGCCCAGGTCCTACGAGCAGTACTTC.

The rearrangement uses TRBV4-3 and TRBJ2-7, with 10 bases that match TRBD2. The CDR3 covers 15 residues. Germline assignment: CDR1 LGHNA and CDR2 YSLEER. Trimming removed 1 base from V and 9 bases from J; junction bases left unmatched: 9. As DNA, the CDR3 is TGCGCCAGCAGCCAAGGCTTACTAGCGGGGACGGCGCAGTACTTC. Protein: CASSQGLLAGTAQYF.

This clonotype was seen more than once but under ten times. The chain links TRBV7-9 to TRBJ2-7; 8 nucleotides align to TRBD2. Germline loops: CDR1 SEHNR, CDR2 FQNEAQ (reference sequence). CDR3 length equals 16 residues. After removal of 5 bases from V and 3 bases from J, the junction contained 12 bases not matched to a gene. The CDR3 nucleotides are TGTGCCAGCAGCCCGCCCGGTGGCGGGGGGATCTACGAGCAGTACTTC. Encoded protein: CASSPPGGGGIYEQYF.

As for this clonotype: Being one base from a much bigger clone, this may be a read error. The V call is TRBV6-4, the J call TRBJ2-5, with 9 bases aligning to TRBD1. This CDR3 comprises 15 residues. The germline V gene has CDR1 MRHNA and CDR2 SNTAGT. V was clipped by 4 bases and J by 11 bases; unmatched bases: 14. The CDR3 is CASSAQGASYNEQYF. The CDR3 nucleotides read TGTGCCAGCAGTGCACAGGGGGCGTCCTACAATGAGCAGTACTTC.

In this sample, this clonotype turned up once. The chain couples TRBV7-9 to TRBJ2-1; D not resolved. CDR1 SEHNR and CDR2 FQNEAQ come from the germline V gene (reference sequence). V was clipped by 10 bases and J by 9 bases, with 19 bases between them. The CDR3 is 13 amino acids. The CDR3: CATLVTPGSEQFF. CDR3 sequence (DNA): TGTGCCACCCTAGTCACCCCCGGTAGTGAGCAGTTCTTC.

This clonotype was picked up a small number of times. The V and J genes are TRBV25-1 and TRBJ1-1; D not certain. Germline V gene data show CDR1 as MGHDK and CDR2 as SYGVNS. Trimming removed 1 base at V and 2 bases at J, with 11 bases between. The CDR3 spans 15 residues. The DNA for the CDR3 is TGTGCCAGCAGTGAATCGGACCAGGTAAACACTGAAGCTTTCTTT. This sequence encodes CASSESDQVNTEAFF.

The chain recombines TRBV20-1 with TRBJ2-3, with TRBD2 matching over 9 bases. The CDR3 has 12 amino acids. V gave up 6 bases and J gave up 7 bases; unmatched junction bases: 5. Germline CDR1 and CDR2: DFQATT and SNEGSKA (reference sequence). The CDR3 is CSAGLAGNTQYF. Here the CDR3 DNA reads TGCAGTGCGGGGCTAGCGGGAAATACGCAGTATTTT.

On this clonotype: Possible read error: a much larger clone is one base away. The chain has TRBV6-5 and TRBJ2-7; 10 bases are a match to TRBD1. The germline gives CDR1 MNHEY, CDR2 SVGAGI. This CDR3 is 15 amino acids long. The CDR3 nucleotides are TGTGCCGGCAGTTACTCGGGACAGGGGACTTACGAGCAGTACTTC. This encodes CAGSYSGQGTYEQYF.

The V call is TRBV10-3, the J call TRBJ1-5, with no clear D. In germline, CDR1 is ENHRY, CDR2 SYGVKD. V lost 3 bases and J 0 bases, leaving 9 bases between the germline ends. This CDR3 is 15 amino acids long. This CDR3 is CAISDLSDSNQPQHF. CDR3 sequence (DNA): TGTGCCATCAGTGACTTGTCGGATAGCAATCAGCCCCAGCATTTT.

In its sample, this clonotype was seen once. The chain is built from TRBV28 and TRBJ1-5; D ambiguous. Germline V lookup: CDR1 MDHEN, CDR2 SYDVKM. Trimming took 7 bases from V and 0 from J, leaving 10 bases between them. The CDR3 contains 14 residues. The CDR3 DNA sequence: TGTGCCAGCAAAAACATGGGTAGCAATCAGCCCCAGCATTTT. It is translated as CASKNMGSNQPQHF.

The rearrangement joins TRBV29-1 to TRBJ1-2; D not resolved. With 0 bases removed from V and 0 bases from J, the gap between germline ends came to 11 bases. This CDR3 is built from 15 residues. Germline V gene lookup returns CDR1 SQVTM and CDR2 ANQGSEA. The chain's CDR3 is CSVEERVTTNYGYTF. The CDR3 DNA reads TGCAGCGTTGAAGAAAGGGTCACAACTAACTATGGCTACACCTTC.